The T cell receptor (beta chain) described here comes from a study of a mutant IDH1 vaccine in newly diagnosed glioma. As for the study in general: Either 4-6 weeks after radiotherapy alone or alongside temozolomide, vaccination was begun. Therapy received beforehand was radiotherapy, temozolomide, or both, with most patients given both.

Sequencing used immunoSEQ multiplex PCR; TCRdb keeps in-frame clones, though not all of them. Among around 100,000 clones, about nine tenths were seen once, and the ten largest hold around 0.61%. With respect to this clone: Its antigen is currently unknown.

Whole-study results and caveats: Altogether, 80% to 95% of patients exhibited vaccine-induced immune responses.

Stated time point: week 11, during vaccination. The vaccine gave 300 ug of a 20-mer mutant IDH1 peptide subcutaneously per dose. The source material was PBMCs, sampled from a glioma patient whose treatment included an IDH1 peptide vaccine. The sequence came from a woman in her fifties or sixties with glioma.

The CDR3 loop reads CASQGSNTEAFF. The DNA for the CDR3 is TGTGCCAGCCAGGGGTCTAACACTGAAGCTTTCTTT. The chain links TRBV2 to TRBJ1-1, with TRBD1 as a possible D gene (6 bases). The length of the CDR3 is 12 residues. The V end lost 8 bases, the J end lost 2 bases, and 9 bases lay between the germline ends. Germline V gives CDR1 SNHLY, CDR2 FYNNEI.